This T cell receptor beta chain appears in the sequencing data of a study of T cell repertoires in cytomegalovirus infection. Study summary: Well-studied HLA-B-restricted CMV epitopes were used in the study alongside recently identified HLA-C-restricted ones.

This clonotype was found a few times. Its target is unknown. Study results and caveats: CMV carriers having the relevant HLA were flagged by cumulative public TCR beta family frequency. In two of eight donors, the top clonotype was HLA-C-restricted CMV-specific.

TCRdb recomputed calls from the reads with MiXCR, one row per CDR3 protein. The data show 750,000 to 900,000 distinct CDR3 sequences, approximately 32% seen once. CDR3 size: 13 residues. Germline V gene sequence: CDR1 SEHNR, CDR2 FQNEAQ (reference sequence). Trimming cost V 5 bases and J 3 bases, with 11 bases left between them. The chain employs TRBV7-9 and TRBJ2-7, with D perhaps TRBD2 (5 bases). The sequencing used cultured CD8+ T cells from PBMCs, collected from culture after CMV antigen stimulation. This receptor was taken from a human donor in good health (CMV status not recorded). Some clones in this sample may be carry-over from other donors' samples. In DNA, the CDR3 is TGTGCCAGCAGCAAAAGCGGCATCTACGAGCAGTACTTC. Its protein is CASSKSGIYEQYF.